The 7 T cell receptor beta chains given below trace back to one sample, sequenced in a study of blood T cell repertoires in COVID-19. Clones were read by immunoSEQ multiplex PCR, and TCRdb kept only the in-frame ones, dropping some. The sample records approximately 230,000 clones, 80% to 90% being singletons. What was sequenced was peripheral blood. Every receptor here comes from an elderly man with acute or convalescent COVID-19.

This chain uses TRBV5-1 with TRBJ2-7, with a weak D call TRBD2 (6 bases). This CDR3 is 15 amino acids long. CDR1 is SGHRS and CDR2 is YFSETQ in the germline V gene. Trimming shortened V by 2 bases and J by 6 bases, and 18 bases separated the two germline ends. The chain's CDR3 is CASSFSASDWSEQYF. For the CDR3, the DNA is TGCGCCAGCAGCTTTTCGGCTAGCGATTGGAGCGAGCAGTACTTC.

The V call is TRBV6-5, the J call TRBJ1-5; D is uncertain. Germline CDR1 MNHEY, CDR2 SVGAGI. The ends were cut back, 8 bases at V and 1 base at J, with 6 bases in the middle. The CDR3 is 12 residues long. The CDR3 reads CASQESNQPQHF. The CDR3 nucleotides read TGTGCCAGCCAGGAAAGCAATCAGCCCCAGCATTTT.

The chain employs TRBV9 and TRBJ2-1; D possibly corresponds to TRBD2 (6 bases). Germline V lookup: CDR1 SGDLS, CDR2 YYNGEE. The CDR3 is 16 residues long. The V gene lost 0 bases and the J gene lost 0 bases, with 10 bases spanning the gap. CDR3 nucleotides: TGTGCCAGCAGCGTAGAGGGGAGGAGCTCCTACAATGAGCAGTTCTTC. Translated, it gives CASSVEGRSSYNEQFF. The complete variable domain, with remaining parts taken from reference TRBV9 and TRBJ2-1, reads DSGVTQTPKHLITATGQRVTLRCSPRSGDLSVYWYQQSLDQGLQFLIQYYNGEERAKGNILERFSAQQFPDLHSELNLSSLELGDSALYFCASSVEGRSSYNEQFFGPGTRLTVL.

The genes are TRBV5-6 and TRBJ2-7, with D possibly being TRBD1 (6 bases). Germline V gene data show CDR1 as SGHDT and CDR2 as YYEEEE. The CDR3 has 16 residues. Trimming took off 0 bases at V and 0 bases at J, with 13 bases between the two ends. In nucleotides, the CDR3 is TGTGCCAGCAGCTTGGAGGGCAGGGGAAGCTCCTACGAGCAGTACTTC. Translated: CASSLEGRGSSYEQYF.

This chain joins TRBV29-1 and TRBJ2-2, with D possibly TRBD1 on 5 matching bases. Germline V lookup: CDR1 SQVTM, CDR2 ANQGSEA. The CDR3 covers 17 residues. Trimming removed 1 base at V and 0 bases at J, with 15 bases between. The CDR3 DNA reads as TGCAGCGTTGAAGCAACTGGGGCAGGTTCGAACACCGGGGAGCTGTTTTTT. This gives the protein CSVEATGAGSNTGELFF.

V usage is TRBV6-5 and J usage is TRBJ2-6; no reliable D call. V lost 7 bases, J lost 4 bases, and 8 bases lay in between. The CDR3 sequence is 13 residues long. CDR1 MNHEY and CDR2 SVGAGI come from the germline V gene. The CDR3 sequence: CASIPPGANVLTF. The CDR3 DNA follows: TGTGCCAGCATCCCTCCGGGGGCCAACGTCCTGACTTTC.

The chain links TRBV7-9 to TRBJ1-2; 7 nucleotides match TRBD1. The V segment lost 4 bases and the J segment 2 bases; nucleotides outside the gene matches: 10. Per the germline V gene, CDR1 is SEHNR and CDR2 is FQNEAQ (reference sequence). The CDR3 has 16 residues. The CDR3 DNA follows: TGTGCCAGCAGCTCATCTCCGGGACAGCCCAACTATGGCTACACCTTC. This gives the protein CASSSSPGQPNYGYTF.